This T cell receptor (beta chain) was sequenced in a study of blood T cell repertoires in COVID-19. About the study: T cells, B-cell-depleted T cells, or PBMCs supplied cDNA or gDNA.

The CDR3 spans 15 residues. V shed 5 bases, J shed 7 bases, and the junction held 11 bases outside the gene matches. From germline, CDR1 is SQVTM and CDR2 ANQGSEA. In the source study's methods: Amplification of reference gene primers was used by the study to estimate nucleated cell counts. The protocol was immunoSEQ multiplex PCR, while the TCRdb copy is restricted to in-frame clones and leaves out a portion. V, J and clone size reflect that table, while D and trimming were determined from the DNA. This table holds around 100,000 clones, under 85% found once. The specimen was peripheral blood. The clonotype comes from a human donor in a cohort sampled during active COVID-19. This chain uses TRBV29-1 with TRBJ2-1, with 10 bases identical to TRBD2. CDR3 protein: CSVRVASGSQNEQFF. DNA of the CDR3: TGCAGCGTTCGAGTGGCTAGCGGGAGTCAGAATGAGCAGTTCTTC.